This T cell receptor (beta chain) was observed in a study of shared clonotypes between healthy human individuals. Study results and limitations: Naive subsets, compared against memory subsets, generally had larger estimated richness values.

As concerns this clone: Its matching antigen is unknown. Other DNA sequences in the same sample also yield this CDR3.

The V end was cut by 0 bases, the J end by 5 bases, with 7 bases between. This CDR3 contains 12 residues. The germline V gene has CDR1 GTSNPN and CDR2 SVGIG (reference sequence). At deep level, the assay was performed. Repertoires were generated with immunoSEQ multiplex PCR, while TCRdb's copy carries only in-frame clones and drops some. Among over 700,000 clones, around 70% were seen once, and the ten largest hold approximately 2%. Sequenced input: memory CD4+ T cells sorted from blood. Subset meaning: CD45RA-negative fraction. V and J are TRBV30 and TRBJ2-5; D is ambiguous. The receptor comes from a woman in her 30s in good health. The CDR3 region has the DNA TGTGCCTGGAGTGTACGCCGGGAGACCCAGTACTTC. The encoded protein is CAWSVRRETQYF.